These T cell receptor beta chains were read from a single sample in a study of T cells in Graves' hyperthyroidism and ophthalmopathy. TCRdb ran MiXCR on the multiplex PCR reads and lists one entry per CDR3 protein. This table has fewer than 250,000 distinct CDR3 sequences, about 24% appearing once. Sequencing input: blood. The source of these receptors is a woman aged 40 to 49 with Graves' ophthalmopathy. Each CDR3 is given with its conserved first and last residue. The D gene is left open where the match is weak. Part of the rows lack a size; the others show once, few, many or a class for expanded clones.

d_call	clone_size	j_call	v_call	cdr3_nt	cdr3_aa
.	once	TRBJ1-1	TRBV28	TGTGCCAGCAGTCCATCGGTCGGTGAAGCTTTCTTT	CASSPSVGEAFF
.	.	TRBJ2-7	TRBV20-1	TGCAGTGCTTCCCAATTTCGGAGATCGGGCGAGCAGTACTTC	CSASQFRRSGEQYF
.	many	TRBJ1-5	TRBV5-5	TGTGCCAGCAGCTTGGGGAATCGGCAGCCCCAGCATTTT	CASSLGNRQPQHF
.	many	TRBJ2-7	TRBV12-3/TRBV12-4	TGTGCCAGCAGTGTACAGGGCCAGAAGGTGCAGTACTTC	CASSVQGQKVQYF
.	many	TRBJ2-2	TRBV10-3	TGTGCCATCAGTGAGTCTGGGAGAAAGGGCACCGGGGAGCTGTTTTTT	CAISESGRKGTGELFF
TRBD1	.	TRBJ1-1	TRBV15	TGTGCCACCAGCCGAAGACAGGGTTTGTTGACAACTGAAGCTTTCTTT	CATSRRQGLLTTEAFF
TRBD1	many	TRBJ2-7	TRBV29-1	TGCAGCGTTGAAGGGGGACAGGGAACCTACGAGCAGTACTTC	CSVEGGQGTYEQYF
TRBD1	many	TRBJ2-7	TRBV10-3	TGTGCCATCAGTGAGGACTTTAGACAGGGAACCGGCATCGGATACGAGCAGTACTTC	CAISEDFRQGTGIGYEQYF
.	many	TRBJ1-1	TRBV6-5	TGTGCCAGCAGTTCCCGGGAAACAGTGAACACTGAAGCTTTCTTT	CASSSRETVNTEAFF
.	few	TRBJ2-7	TRBV30	TGTGCCTGGAGTGGAACCGGCCCCTACGAGCAGTACTTC	CAWSGTGPYEQYF
TRBD2	many	TRBJ2-5	TRBV5-1	TGCGCCAGCAGCTCCGGGACTAGCCACTCGATCCAAGAGACCCAGTACTTC	CASSSGTSHSIQETQYF
TRBD1	many	TRBJ1-2	TRBV28	TGTGCCAGCAGTCAAACAGGGGGGGTTGGCTACACCTTC	CASSQTGGVGYTF
.	.	TRBJ1-1	TRBV7-2	TGTGCCAGCAGCTTAGAGGCGGCGAACACTGAAGCTTTCTTT	CASSLEAANTEAFF
.	.	TRBJ2-6	TRBV15	TGTGCCACCAGCAGAGATGATTTAGGGAGGTACTGGGATGGTGGGGCCAACGTCCTGACTTTC	CATSRDDLGRYWDGGANVLTF
TRBD2	many	TRBJ2-2	TRBV7-2	TGTGCCAGCAGCTTACTCCGGGAGGTCGGGGAGCTGTTTTTT	CASSLLREVGELFF
.	many	TRBJ2-7	TRBV4-2	TGTGCCAGCAGCCGATGGGACATCTCCTACGAGCAGTACTTC	CASSRWDISYEQYF
TRBD2	.	TRBJ2-5	TRBV19	TGTGCCACCTCCTACGGGACTAGCGGGATGGAGACCCAGTACTTC	CATSYGTSGMETQYF
.	many	TRBJ2-5	TRBV28	TGTGCCAGCAGTTACTCAGCTGCAGGGCAGTATCAGGAGACCCAGTACTTC	CASSYSAAGQYQETQYF
TRBD2	few	TRBJ2-7	TRBV28	TGTGCCAGCAGGGCGGGAGGGGGCGAGCAGTACTTC	CASRAGGGEQYF
TRBD1	many	TRBJ2-7	TRBV11-1	TGTGCCAGCAGCTTAGCACAGGGGTCAGGAAGCTACGAGCAGTACTTC	CASSLAQGSGSYEQYF
.	few	TRBJ1-3	TRBV6-1	TGTGCCAGCAGTGCCGGACAGAACTCTGGAAACACCATATATTTT	CASSAGQNSGNTIYF
.	many	TRBJ1-5	TRBV6-1	TGTGCCAGCAGTGGGGTTTACAGCAATCAGCCCCAGCATTTT	CASSGVYSNQPQHF
TRBD2	many	TRBJ2-7	TRBV20-1	TGCAGTGCCCAAAGATTAGGCCGGGACTACGACCTTAGGGGAGGTAGCGAGCAGTACTTC	CSAQRLGRDYDLRGGSEQYF
.	many	TRBJ2-7	TRBV3-1	TGTGCCAGCAGCCCCTCGGGAGCGGGCCTCTCCTACGAGCAGTACTTC	CASSPSGAGLSYEQYF
TRBD2	.	TRBJ2-5	TRBV20-1	TGCAGTGCTCGCCGACTAGCTCAAGAGACCCAGTACTTC	CSARRLAQETQYF
.	many	TRBJ2-5	TRBV2	TGTGCCAGCATGAGAACTAGTGTAGAGACCCAGTACTTC	CASMRTSVETQYF
.	many	TRBJ2-7	TRBV29-1	TGCAGCGGCACCGGGAACACCTACGAGCAGTACTTC	CSGTGNTYEQYF
.	.	TRBJ2-5	TRBV6-1	TGTGCCAGCAGTAAGCCCCGGGACAGGACTAGAGAGACCCAGTACTTC	CASSKPRDRTRETQYF
TRBD1	.	TRBJ1-3	TRBV11-1	TGTGCCAGCAGCTTGGGGACAGCCGTCTCTGGAAACACCATATATTTT	CASSLGTAVSGNTIYF
TRBD2	many	TRBJ2-7	TRBV6-1	TGTGCCAGCCAGGAAGTGGGGTGGAGTAGCGGGAGCTCCTACGAGCAGTACTTC	CASQEVGWSSGSSYEQYF
TRBD1	.	TRBJ1-1	TRBV24-1	TGTGCCACTGCCCCAGCCGGGACAGGGGTAACTGAAGCTTTCTTT	CATAPAGTGVTEAFF
.	many	TRBJ1-5	TRBV30	TGTGCCTGCGCCCGGGGGGACAATCAGCCCCAGCATTTT	CACARGDNQPQHF
.	many	TRBJ1-2	TRBV6-5	TGTGCCAGCAGTTACAGGGGGGTCTATGGCTACACCTTC	CASSYRGVYGYTF
TRBD2	many	TRBJ2-5	TRBV15	TGTGCCACCAGCAGCGACGGACTAGCGGGACGTGAGACCCAGTACTTC	CATSSDGLAGRETQYF
.	many	TRBJ2-7	TRBV7-9	TGTGCCAGCAGCCCCGAAGGGAAGAGGTACGAGCAGTACTTC	CASSPEGKRYEQYF
.	many	TRBJ1-1	TRBV28	TGTGCCAGCTTACCCCAGGACAGAAAGAACACTGAAGCTTTCTTT	CASLPQDRKNTEAFF
.	.	TRBJ2-7	TRBV20-1	TGCAGTGGGGGTGGAGGGGACGAGCAGTACTTC	CSGGGGDEQYF
.	many	TRBJ2-2	TRBV30	TGTGCCTGGAGACCCCTCCTACCAAACACCGGGGAGCTGTTTTTT	CAWRPLLPNTGELFF
TRBD1	many	TRBJ1-1	TRBV5-5	TGTGCCAGCAGCTCTCACAGGGGGAACACTGAAGCTTTCTTT	CASSSHRGNTEAFF
.	many	TRBJ2-4	TRBV28	TGTGCCAGCAGTGGGCAGGGGAATAGGAACATTCAGTACTTC	CASSGQGNRNIQYF
.	many	TRBJ1-6	TRBV5-1	TGCGCCAGCGCAGAAGGCTCCTATAATTCACCCCTCCACTTT	CASAEGSYNSPLHF
.	many	TRBJ1-5	TRBV6-4	TGTGCCAGCATGACTCAGGGGTATAGCAATCAGCCCCAGCATTTT	CASMTQGYSNQPQHF
TRBD2	many	TRBJ2-5	TRBV7-9	TGTGCCACGTCCCTGACTAGCGGGCAAGAGACCCAGTACTTC	CATSLTSGQETQYF
.	many	TRBJ2-7	TRBV11-2	TGTGCCAGCAGCTTAGGTGCAGCAACCTCCTACGAGCAGTACTTC	CASSLGAATSYEQYF
.	many	TRBJ2-7	TRBV6-1	TGTGCCAGCAGTGAAGCCACGAGGGGTTTAGCGCCCCTGGAGCAGTACTTC	CASSEATRGLAPLEQYF
.	.	TRBJ2-7	TRBV14	TGTGCCAGCAGCCAAGAGGTCGGAGACCCTTACGAGCAGTACTTC	CASSQEVGDPYEQYF
.	.	TRBJ2-7	TRBV6-2/TRBV6-3	TGTGCCAGCAGCGATACTAGTATCGAGCAGTACTTC	CASSDTSIEQYF
TRBD2	many	TRBJ2-5	TRBV11-2	TGTGCCAGCAGCTTAGATCAGTGGGGGGGTCGAGAGACCCAGTACTTC	CASSLDQWGGRETQYF
TRBD2	.	TRBJ2-7	TRBV13	TGTGCCAGCAGCTTAGGACTAGCGCGCTACGAGCAGTACTTC	CASSLGLARYEQYF
.	.	TRBJ2-7	TRBV6-8	TGTGCCAGCAGTTCTGCCCAGCCTCCCCCGCGTAAAAGCTACGAGCAGTACTTC	CASSSAQPPPRKSYEQYF
.	many	TRBJ2-5	TRBV5-1	TGCGCCAGCAGCTCCCTCCCTACTCAGCAAGAGACCCAGTACTTC	CASSSLPTQQETQYF
.	many	TRBJ2-5	TRBV12-3/TRBV12-4	TGTGCCAGCAGTTTTTATCAAGGGGCGGGGGAGACCCAGTACTTC	CASSFYQGAGETQYF